The 8 T cell receptor beta chains reported below all come from one sample, sequenced in a study of T-cell reconstitution after alpha-beta-depleted transplantation in children. The library targeted TCRbeta and was prepared with unique molecular identifiers. From the PCR reads, TCRdb called clonotypes with MiXCR, one entry per CDR3 protein. The sample carries hundreds of thousands of distinct CDR3 sequences, 10% to 15% recorded once. The sequences come from PBMCs, mostly from graft donor cells, collected 360 days after TCRalphabeta/CD19-depleted stem cell transplant. These receptors came from a male patient aged 5 to 17 who had a stem cell transplant for acute myeloid leukemia, so the T cells may come from the graft donor.

This chain's CDR3 is CASSLSITKNIQYF. The CDR3 nucleotides are TGTGCCAGCAGCTTAAGCATTACCAAAAACATTCAGTACTTC. J is TRBJ2-4 and V is TRBV7-2, with no clear D. CDR1 is SGHTA, CDR2 FQGNSA, per germline. Trimming stripped 2 bases from V and 2 bases from J, with 7 bases between. CDR3 length: 14 amino acids.

This chain uses TRBV9 with TRBJ2-7; TRBD2 aligns across 10 bases. CDR1 is SGDLS, CDR2 YYNGEE, per germline. The CDR3 is made up of 16 amino acids. With V trimmed by 3 bases and J by 0 bases, 6 bases remained unmatched. The CDR3 is CASSAGTSAYSYEQYF. For the CDR3, the DNA is TGTGCCAGCAGCGCTGGGACTAGCGCCTACTCCTACGAGCAGTACTTC.

This chain connects TRBV24-1 to TRBJ2-1, with D tentatively TRBD1 (6 bases). The CDR3 spans 16 residues. CDR1 and CDR2 from the germline V gene are KGHDR and SFDVKD. V gave up 4 bases and J gave up 4 bases, with 16 bases separating them. The DNA of the CDR3 is TGTGCCACCAGTGACCCAGACAGGCGAGAGTACAATGAGCAGTTCTTC. It encodes CATSDPDRREYNEQFF.

This clonotype was detected a few times. This chain uses TRBV7-3 with TRBJ2-3; TRBD2 aligns across 14 bases. The CDR3 spans 16 residues. From germline, CDR1 is SGHTA and CDR2 FQGTGA. Trimming cost V 3 bases and J 6 bases; bases outside gene matches: 5. This CDR3 is CASSLGLAGAGDTQYF. CDR3 coding DNA: TGTGCCAGCAGCTTGGGACTAGCGGGAGCGGGGGATACGCAGTATTTT. The full variable domain, rest sourced from reference TRBV7-3 and TRBJ2-3, is GAGVSQTPSNKVTEKGKYVELRCDPISGHTALYWYRQSLGQGPEFLIYFQGTGAADDSGLPNDRFFAVRPEGSVSTLKIQRTERGDSAVYLCASSLGLAGAGDTQYFGPGTRLTVL.

This clonotype was seen only a few times. The rearrangement links TRBV28 to TRBJ2-2, with unresolved D. Germline V gives CDR1 MDHEN, CDR2 SYDVKM. This CDR3 contains 10 residues. V gave up 11 bases and J gave up 4 bases, with 5 bases separating them. The CDR3 DNA is TGTGCCGCTGGCACCGGGGAGCTGTTTTTT. This encodes CAAGTGELFF.

With respect to this clonotype: This clone may be a read error of a much larger clone one base away. The chain employs TRBV3-1 and TRBJ2-7; D is uncertain. The V gene's germline CDR1 is LGHDT and CDR2 YNNKEL (reference sequence). The CDR3 consists of 12 residues. CDR3 coding DNA: TGTGCCAGCAGCAAAGACCCCGTCTGGCAGTACTTC. This codes for CASSKDPVWQYF.

This chain connects TRBV4-3 to TRBJ2-3, with 7 positions matching TRBD2. The CDR3 is 15 residues long. Germline CDR1 is LGHNA and CDR2 is YSLEER. The V and J ends lost 4 bases and 5 bases, in that order; junction bases with no gene match: 9. CDR3 loop: CASSPGLPPGDTQYF. Written as DNA, the CDR3 is TGCGCCAGCAGCCCGGGACTACCTCCCGGAGATACGCAGTATTTT.

On this clonotype itself: At one end, the junction sequence differs from germline, possibly due to a read error. The chain joins TRBV20-1 to TRBJ2-1, with D maybe TRBD1 (6 bases). The CDR3 runs to 16 residues. The germline gives CDR1 DFQATT, CDR2 SNEGSKA (reference sequence). The CDR3 loop is CCASRGMGGSYNEQFF. In nucleotides, the CDR3 is TGCTGTGCTAGCAGGGGAATGGGCGGTTCCTACAATGAGCAGTTCTTC.